Sequencing of this T cell receptor (beta chain) was carried out in a study of identical twins. Trimming stripped 2 bases from V and 5 bases from J, with 9 bases between. The CDR3 is made up of 13 amino acids. The V gene's germline CDR1 is MNHEY and CDR2 SMNVEV (reference sequence). With respect to this clonotype: A much larger clone lies one base from this, so it may be a read error.

TCRdb ran MiXCR on the 5' RACE reads and lists one entry per CDR3 protein. The sample yields over 200,000 distinct CDR3 sequences, 6.5% seen once. The same data also contributed to another study, on T cells expressing NK-cell markers.

This TCR derives from a woman under 30 in good health. Source material: CD8+ T cells sorted from blood. This chain links TRBV27 with TRBJ1-1, with D possibly TRBD1 on 6 matching bases. The CDR3 nucleotides read TGTGCCAGCAGTTTAAGGGGGACGACTGAAGCTTTCTTT. Translated: CASSLRGTTEAFF.